Detailed here is one T cell receptor beta chain. The CDR3 runs 15 residues. V was clipped by 4 bases and J by 3 bases, with 16 bases between them. The V gene's germline CDR1 is MNHEY and CDR2 SVGAGI. The assay was immunoSEQ multiplex PCR, and TCRdb's table has in-frame clones only and misses some. The table has roughly 300,000 clones, 86% seen once. The sample comes from a study of cytomegalovirus exposure and HLA in healthy donors. The sample taken for sequencing was PBMCs. The rearrangement joins TRBV6-5 to TRBJ2-7; possibly TRBD2 for D (6 bases). This receptor was obtained from a woman aged 18-35 years in good health and CMV-seronegative. The chain's CDR3 is CASSWGWGENYEQYF. The DNA of the CDR3 is TGTGCCAGCAGTTGGGGATGGGGGGAGAACTACGAGCAGTACTTC.